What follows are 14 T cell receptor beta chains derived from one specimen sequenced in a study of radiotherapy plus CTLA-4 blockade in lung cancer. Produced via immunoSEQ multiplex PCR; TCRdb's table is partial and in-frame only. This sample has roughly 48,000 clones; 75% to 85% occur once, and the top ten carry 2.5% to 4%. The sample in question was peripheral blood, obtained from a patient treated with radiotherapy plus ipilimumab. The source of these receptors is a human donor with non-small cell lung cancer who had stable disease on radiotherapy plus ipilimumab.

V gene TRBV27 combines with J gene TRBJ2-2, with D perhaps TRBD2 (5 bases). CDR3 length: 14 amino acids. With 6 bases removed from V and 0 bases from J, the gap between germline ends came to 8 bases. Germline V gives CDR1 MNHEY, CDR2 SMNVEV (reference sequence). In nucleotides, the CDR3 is TGTGCCAGCAGGAGGAGGCCGAACACCGGGGAGCTGTTTTTT. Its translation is CASRRRPNTGELFF.

The CDR3 loop is CASSSSRADTQYF. The CDR3 region has the DNA TGTGCCAGCAGTTCTAGCCGGGCAGATACGCAGTATTTT. The chain uses TRBV28 and TRBJ2-3; maybe TRBD2 (5 bases). The CDR3 loop spans 13 amino acids. Per the germline V gene, CDR1 is MDHEN and CDR2 is SYDVKM. Trimming left V 4 bases short and J 4 bases short, with 9 bases between.

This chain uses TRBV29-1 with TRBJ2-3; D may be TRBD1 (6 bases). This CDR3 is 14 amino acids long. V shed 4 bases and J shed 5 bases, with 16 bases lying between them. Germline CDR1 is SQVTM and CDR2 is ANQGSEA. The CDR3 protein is CSVVTLGARDTQYF. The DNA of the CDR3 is TGCAGCGTTGTGACGTTGGGGGCCCGAGATACGCAGTATTTT.

The CDR3 loop is CASRYGLGDSYEQYF. In DNA, the CDR3 is TGTGCCAGCAGGTACGGACTGGGAGACTCCTACGAGCAGTACTTC. The rearrangement joins TRBV7-2 to TRBJ2-7, with D maybe TRBD2 (5 bases). Trimming took off 6 bases at V and 0 bases at J, with 15 bases between the two ends. The CDR3 runs 15 residues. Germline V CDR1 and CDR2: SGHTA, FQGNSA.

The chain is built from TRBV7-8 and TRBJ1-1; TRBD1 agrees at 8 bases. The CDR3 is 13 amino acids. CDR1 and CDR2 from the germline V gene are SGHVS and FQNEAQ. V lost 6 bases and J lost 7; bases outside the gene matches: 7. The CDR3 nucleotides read TGTGCCAGCAGAGACAGGGGCCGGAGTGAAGCTTTCTTT. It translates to CASRDRGRSEAFF. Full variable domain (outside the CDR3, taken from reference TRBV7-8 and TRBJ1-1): GAGVSQSPRYKVAKRGQDVALRCDPISGHVSLFWYQQALGQGPEFLTYFQNEAQLDKSGLPSDRFFAERPEGSVSTLKIQRTQQEDSAVYLCASRDRGRSEAFFGQGTRLTVV.

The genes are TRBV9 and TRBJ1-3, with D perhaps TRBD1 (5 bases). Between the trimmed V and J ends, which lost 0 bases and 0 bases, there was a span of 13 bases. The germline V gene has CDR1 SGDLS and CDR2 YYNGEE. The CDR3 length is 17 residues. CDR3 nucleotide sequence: TGTGCCAGCAGCGTAGTAGGGACCGGGGGCTCTGGAAACACCATATATTTT. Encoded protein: CASSVVGTGGSGNTIYF.

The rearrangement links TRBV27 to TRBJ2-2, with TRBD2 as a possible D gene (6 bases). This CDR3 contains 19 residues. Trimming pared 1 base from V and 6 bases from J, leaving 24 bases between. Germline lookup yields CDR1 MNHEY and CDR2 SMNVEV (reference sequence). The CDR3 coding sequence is TGTGCCAGCAGTTTATTGGCTCTCGTTACCGGGAGAGTCGCCGGGGAGCTGTTTTTT. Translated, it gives CASSLLALVTGRVAGELFF.

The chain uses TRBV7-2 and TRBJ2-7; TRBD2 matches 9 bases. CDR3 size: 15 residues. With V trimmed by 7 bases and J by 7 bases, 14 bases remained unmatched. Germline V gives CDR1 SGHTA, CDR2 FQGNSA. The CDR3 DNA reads TGTGCCAGCACTCCAAGCGGGAGGAGATCGGGAGAGCAGTACTTC. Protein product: CASTPSGRRSGEQYF.

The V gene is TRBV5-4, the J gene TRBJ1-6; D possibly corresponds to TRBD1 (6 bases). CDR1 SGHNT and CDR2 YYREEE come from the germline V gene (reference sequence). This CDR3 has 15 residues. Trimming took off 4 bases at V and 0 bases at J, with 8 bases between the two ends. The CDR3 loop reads CASSPGDSYNSPLHF. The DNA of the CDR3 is TGTGCCAGCAGCCCAGGGGACTCCTATAATTCACCCCTCCACTTT. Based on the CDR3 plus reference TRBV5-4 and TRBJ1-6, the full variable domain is ETGVTQSPTHLIKTRGQQVTLRCSSQSGHNTVSWYQQALGQGPQFIFQYYREEENGRGNFPPRFSGLQFPNYSSELNVNALELDDSALYLCASSPGDSYNSPLHFGNGTRLTVT.

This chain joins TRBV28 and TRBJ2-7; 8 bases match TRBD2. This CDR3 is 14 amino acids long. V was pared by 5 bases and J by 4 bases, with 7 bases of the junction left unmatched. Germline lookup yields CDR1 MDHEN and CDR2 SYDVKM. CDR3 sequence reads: CASSLQREFYEQYF. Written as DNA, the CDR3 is TGTGCCAGCAGTCTTCAGCGGGAGTTTTACGAGCAGTACTTC.

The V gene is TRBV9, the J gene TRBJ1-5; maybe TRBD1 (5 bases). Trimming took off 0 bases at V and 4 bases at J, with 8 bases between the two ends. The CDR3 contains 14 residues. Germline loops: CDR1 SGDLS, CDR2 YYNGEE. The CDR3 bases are TGTGCCAGCAGCGTAGGGGGGGAGAATCAGCCCCAGCATTTT. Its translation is CASSVGGENQPQHF.

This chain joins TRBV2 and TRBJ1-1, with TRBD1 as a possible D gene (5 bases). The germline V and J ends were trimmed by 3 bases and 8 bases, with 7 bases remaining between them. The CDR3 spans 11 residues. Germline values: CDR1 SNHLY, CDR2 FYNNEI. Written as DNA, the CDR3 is TGTGCCAGCAGTGAGGCAGGGGAAGCTTTCTTT. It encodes CASSEAGEAFF.

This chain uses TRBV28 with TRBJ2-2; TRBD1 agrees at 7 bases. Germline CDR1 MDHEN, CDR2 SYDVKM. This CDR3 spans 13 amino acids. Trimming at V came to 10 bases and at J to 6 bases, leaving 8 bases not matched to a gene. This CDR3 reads CAILEGASGELFF. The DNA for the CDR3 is TGTGCCATCCTAGAGGGGGCCTCCGGGGAGCTGTTTTTT.

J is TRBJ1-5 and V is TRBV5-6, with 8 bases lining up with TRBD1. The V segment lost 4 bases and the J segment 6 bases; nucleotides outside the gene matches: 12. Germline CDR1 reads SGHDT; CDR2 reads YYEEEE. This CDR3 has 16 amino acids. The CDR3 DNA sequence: TGTGCCAGCAGCGCCGGGGGCCAGGGGGCCTTTCAGCCCCAGCATTTT. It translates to CASSAGGQGAFQPQHF. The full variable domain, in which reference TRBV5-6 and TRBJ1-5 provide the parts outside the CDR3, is DAGVTQSPTHLIKTRGQQVTLRCSPKSGHDTVSWYQQALGQGPQFIFQYYEEEERQRGNFPDRFSGHQFPNYSSELNVNALLLGDSALYLCASSAGGQGAFQPQHFGDGTRLSIL.